Below are 25 T cell receptor beta chains sequenced from a single sample in a study of cytomegalovirus exposure and HLA in healthy donors. PCR employed 60 Vbeta and 13 Jbeta primers. Here immunoSEQ multiplex PCR was the method, and the copy in TCRdb shows in-frame clones only, minus some. The sample has 100,000 to 150,000 clones; more than 65% are singletons. Material for sequencing was PBMCs. These receptors all come from a man between 18 and 35 years old in good health and CMV-seropositive.

The chain uses TRBV19 and TRBJ2-7; 7 bases agree with TRBD1. V gave up 5 bases and J gave up 0 bases; unmatched junction bases: 7. This CDR3 comprises 15 residues. In germline, CDR1 is LNHDA, CDR2 SQIVND (reference sequence). This CDR3 reads CASSPGQRISYEQYF. CDR3 DNA sequence: TGTGCCAGTAGTCCGGGACAGCGGATCTCCTACGAGCAGTACTTC.

The chain combines TRBV5-4 with TRBJ1-1; the D is unclear. The CDR3 loop spans 13 amino acids. Trimming shortened V by 4 bases and J by 1 base, and 8 bases separated the two germline ends. Per the germline V gene, CDR1 is SGHNT and CDR2 is YYREEE (reference sequence). CDR3 bases: TGTGCCAGCAGCCTCCAACAGAACACTGAAGCTTTCTTT. Translation: CASSLQQNTEAFF.

The chain carries TRBV5-8 and TRBJ1-5; no clear D gene. V was cut by 6 bases and J by 5 bases, with 15 bases left in between. CDR3 length: 14 amino acids. Germline values: CDR1 SGHTS, CDR2 YDEGEE. CDR3 sequence (DNA): TGTGCCAGCACCTTTGGCGGTTCAGATCAGCCCCAGCATTTT. Protein sequence: CASTFGGSDQPQHF.

This clone appeared a single time. This sequence joins TRBV7-2 and TRBJ2-1; TRBD1 matches 11 bases. The germline V gene encodes CDR1 SGHTA and CDR2 FQGNSA. The CDR3 runs to 13 residues. The J segment lost 6 bases and the V segment lost 8 bases, leaving 3 bases of the junction unmatched. The CDR3, as DNA: TGTGCCAGCCGGGACAGGGGGACCAATGAGCAGTTCTTC. This gives the protein CASRDRGTNEQFF.

The chain combines TRBV9 with TRBJ2-1; 7 nucleotides match TRBD2. Per the germline V gene, CDR1 is SGDLS and CDR2 is YYNGEE. CDR3 length equals 16 residues. Germline trimming cut 2 bases from V and 8 bases from J; bases unmatched to any gene: 13. The CDR3 protein is CASSVAGVVSVDEQFF. The DNA of the CDR3 is TGTGCCAGCAGCGTCGCGGGAGTAGTTTCCGTTGATGAGCAGTTCTTC.

The J gene is TRBJ1-4, the V gene TRBV18; a weak D match, TRBD1 (5 bases). Trimming took off 4 bases at V and 5 bases at J, with 14 bases between the two ends. Germline V lookup: CDR1 KGHSH, CDR2 LQKENI. CDR3 length equals 15 residues. The CDR3 protein is CASSHNRRKNEKLFF. In DNA, the CDR3 is TGTGCCAGCTCACACAACAGGAGAAAGAATGAAAAACTGTTTTTT.

J is TRBJ1-2 and V is TRBV6-1; D uncertain. The germline gives CDR1 MNHNS, CDR2 SASEGT. V was cut by 4 bases and J by 7 bases, with 16 bases left in between. The CDR3 has 14 amino acids. This chain's CDR3 is CASSGRRKVSGYTF. The CDR3 DNA reads TGTGCCAGCAGTGGGAGACGGAAAGTTAGTGGCTACACCTTC.

The V call is TRBV5-1, the J call TRBJ1-3; no firm D call. The CDR3 is made up of 15 amino acids. The V end lost 0 bases, the J end lost 0 bases, and 7 bases lay between the germline ends. Looked up from germline, CDR1 is SGHRS and CDR2 is YFSETQ. As DNA, the CDR3 is TGCGCCAGCAGCTTGGAGGCGGACTCTGGAAACACCATATATTTT. Amino acid sequence: CASSLEADSGNTIYF.

CDR3: CASSRAGADYNEQFF. The DNA of the CDR3 is TGTGCCAGCAGTCGGGCGGGAGCGGATTACAATGAGCAGTTCTTC. The J gene is TRBJ2-1, the V gene TRBV6-5; 7 bases agree with TRBD2. The CDR3 runs to 15 residues. Germline values: CDR1 MNHEY, CDR2 SVGAGI. The J segment lost 4 bases and the V segment lost 5 bases, leaving 8 bases of the junction unmatched.

Comments on this clone: Other DNA sequences of this sample code for an identical CDR3. J is TRBJ2-5 and V is TRBV7-2; TRBD1 agrees at 9 bases. With 3 bases clipped from V and 3 bases from J, the junction kept 2 bases outside the gene matches. Looked up from germline, CDR1 is SGHTA and CDR2 is FQGNSA. The CDR3 runs 14 residues. This chain's CDR3 is CASSLGQGKETQYF. The CDR3 nucleotides read TGTGCCAGCAGCTTGGGACAGGGAAAAGAGACCCAGTACTTC.

In its sample, this clone was seen a few times. This sample includes further DNA sequences coding for the same CDR3. The rearrangement uses TRBV18 and TRBJ1-5, with a tentative D call TRBD1 (6 bases). CDR1 and CDR2 (germline): KGHSH, LQKENI. V was clipped by 3 bases and J by 7 bases, with 16 bases between them. There are 15 residues in the CDR3. The CDR3, as DNA: TGTGCCAGCTCACCGGACAGAGGGGGAAACCAGCCCCAGCATTTT. Amino acid sequence: CASSPDRGGNQPQHF.

This chain connects TRBV5-4 to TRBJ2-7; D gene uncertain. CDR1 is SGHNT, CDR2 YYREEE, per germline (reference sequence). The CDR3 consists of 13 residues. The V end lost 3 bases, the J end lost 5 bases, and 12 bases lay between the germline ends. This chain's CDR3 is CASSSRVNHEQYF. The CDR3 DNA follows: TGTGCCAGCAGCTCCCGAGTTAACCACGAGCAGTACTTC.

The chain is built from TRBV7-2 and TRBJ2-1, with 11 positions matching TRBD2. CDR3 size: 15 residues. CDR1 and CDR2 from the germline V gene are SGHTA and FQGNSA. Trimming at V came to 2 bases and at J to 6 bases, leaving 3 bases not matched to a gene. The DNA for the CDR3 is TGTGCCAGCAGCTTATCTAGCGGGGGGTTCAATGAGCAGTTCTTC. Translating gives CASSLSSGGFNEQFF.

The CDR3 nucleotides are TGTGCCAGCAGCGTAGAGCTAGCGATGAACACCGGGGAGCTGTTTTTT. It is translated as CASSVELAMNTGELFF. The chain carries TRBV9 and TRBJ2-2; maybe TRBD2 (6 bases). Looked up from germline, CDR1 is SGDLS and CDR2 is YYNGEE. The V end was cut by 0 bases, the J end by 1 base, with 10 bases between. CDR3 length: 16 residues.

This rearrangement joins TRBV30 to TRBJ2-5; D is unresolved. Trimming pared 5 bases from V and 0 bases from J, leaving 7 bases between. The CDR3 is 12 residues long. Germline V CDR1 and CDR2: GTSNPN, SVGIG (reference sequence). The CDR3 sequence: CAWDLYQETQYF. The CDR3 DNA reads as TGTGCCTGGGACTTGTACCAAGAGACCCAGTACTTC.

Of note for this clone: An end of the junction differs from the germline gene, which may be a read error. This chain joins TRBV7-2 and TRBJ2-5; possible D gene TRBD1, 6 bases. The DNA end favors TRBJ2-7, so the J call may be wrong. There are 16 residues in the CDR3. Germline V gene data show CDR1 as SGHTA and CDR2 as FQGNSA. In DNA, the CDR3 is TGTGCCAACAGCTTAGATTGGACAGCCACTTCCTACGAGCAGTACTTC. Translated: CANSLDWTATSYEQYF.

This clone showed up just a few times. The chain has TRBV19 and TRBJ1-1; D unresolved. Trimming left V 4 bases short and J 2 bases short, with 8 bases between. CDR3 length equals 13 residues. Germline V gene data show CDR1 as LNHDA and CDR2 as SQIVND (reference sequence). The CDR3 DNA follows: TGTGCCAGTAGTACCGGAGTTAACACTGAAGCTTTCTTT. This gives the protein CASSTGVNTEAFF.

The J gene is TRBJ1-2, the V gene TRBV11-2; no clear D. V was cut by 4 bases and J by 4 bases, with 16 bases left in between. The CDR3 spans 15 residues. Germline V gives CDR1 SGHAT, CDR2 FQNNGV. CDR3 residues: CASSSGGSGGYGYTF. CDR3 coding DNA: TGTGCCAGCAGCTCAGGAGGGAGTGGCGGCTATGGCTACACCTTC. Using reference TRBV11-2 and TRBJ1-2 for the parts outside the CDR3, the full variable domain is EAGVAQSPRYKIIEKRQSVAFWCNPISGHATLYWYQQILGQGPKLLIQFQNNGVVDDSQLPKDRFSAERLKGVDSTLKIQPAKLEDSAVYLCASSSGGSGGYGYTFGSGTRLTVV.

The chain is built from TRBV30 and TRBJ1-1; D is unclear. The V end lost 4 bases, the J end lost 0 bases, and 12 bases lay between the germline ends. The germline CDR1 and CDR2 sequences are GTSNPN and SVGIG (reference sequence). This CDR3 region has 14 residues. The CDR3 region is CAWNLGRMNTEAFF. The CDR3 nucleotides read TGTGCCTGGAATCTTGGCAGAATGAACACTGAAGCTTTCTTT.

The V gene is TRBV5-1, the J gene TRBJ2-2; TRBD1 might be the D (5 bases). CDR1 is SGHRS, CDR2 YFSETQ, per germline. V was cut by 3 bases and J by 2 bases, with 11 bases left in between. The CDR3 spans 15 residues. CDR3 amino acids: CASSYRSINTGELFF. As DNA, the CDR3 is TGCGCCAGCAGCTACAGGTCGATAAACACCGGGGAGCTGTTTTTT.

V is TRBV7-2 and J is TRBJ1-4, with 11 bases matching TRBD1. CDR1 is SGHTA and CDR2 is FQGNSA in the germline V gene. The length of the CDR3 is 16 residues. J was trimmed by 7 bases and V by 0 bases; bases with no gene match: 4. The DNA for the CDR3 is TGTGCCAGCAGCTTAGCGAGGACAGGGGGCACTGAAAAACTGTTTTTT. Amino acid sequence: CASSLARTGGTEKLFF.

The sample holds a few counts of this clone. The chain is built from TRBV7-2 and TRBJ2-1, with D possibly matching TRBD2 (5 bases). The CDR3 totals 15 residues. V shed 2 bases and J shed 7 bases, with 15 bases lying between them. CDR1 is SGHTA, CDR2 FQGNSA, per germline. This CDR3 is CASSLTSGSENEQFF. The CDR3 DNA sequence: TGTGCCAGCAGCTTAACTTCGGGGTCAGAGAATGAGCAGTTCTTC.

This clone turned up a few times. J is TRBJ2-3 and V is TRBV4-3; D gene unclear. CDR3 size: 14 residues. V was shortened by 4 bases and J by 6 bases, with 14 bases between the two germline ends. CDR1 is LGHNA and CDR2 is YSLEER in the germline V gene. CDR3 DNA: TGCGCCAGCAGCCCCGTCCGTTTCGGGGATACGCAGTATTTT. The encoded protein is CASSPVRFGDTQYF.

V and J are TRBV7-2 and TRBJ2-7; TRBD1 aligns across 7 bases. The CDR3 is made up of 14 amino acids. After removal of 5 bases from V and 5 bases from J, the junction contained 9 bases not matched to a gene. Looked up from germline, CDR1 is SGHTA and CDR2 is FQGNSA. This CDR3 reads CASSLRQGLNEQYF. The CDR3, as DNA: TGTGCCAGCAGCCTCCGACAGGGATTGAACGAGCAGTACTTC. Supplemented by reference TRBV7-2 and TRBJ2-7, the full variable domain reads GAGVSQSPSNKVTEKGKDVELRCDPISGHTALYWYRQSLGQGLEFLIYFQGNSAPDKSGLPSDRFSAERTGGSVSTLTIQRTQQEDSAVYLCASSLRQGLNEQYFGPGTRLTVT.

There are a few counts of this clone. The chain links TRBV18 to TRBJ1-5; D perhaps matches TRBD1 (6 bases). The ends were cut back, 4 bases at V and 5 bases at J, with 15 bases in the middle. The CDR3 spans 15 residues. The germline V gene has CDR1 KGHSH and CDR2 LQKENI. CDR3 sequence reads: CASSRGGRDYQPQHF. CDR3 nucleotides: TGTGCCAGCTCACGCGGGGGGCGGGATTATCAGCCCCAGCATTTT.